This TCR beta chain originates from a study of vaccination and CD4 T cells after COVID-19. Across the study: Recovered-phase convalescent patients showed SARS-CoV-2 positivity by nasal swab PCR; nine were mild, one severe. Convalescent persons amounted to six males plus four females, two of whom were Hispanic. Subjects got two shots of BNT162b2 or mRNA-1273 vaccine.

TCRdb re-analysed the PCR reads in MiXCR, keeping a single row per CDR3 protein. Of 25,000 to 30,000 distinct CDR3 sequences in the sample, about half were seen once. On this clonotype itself: Its antigen is undetermined.

General observations from the study: Spike mono-reactivity marked 304 of 307 vaccine-specific clones in convalescent patients.

The sample's time point: late sampling 161 to 241 days after vaccination in a few convalescent patients. The source material was CD4+ T cells from blood, sampled about 7 months after SARS-CoV-2 vaccination. The clonotype was recovered from a human donor who had recovered from COVID-19.

In DNA form, the CDR3 reads TGTGCCAGTAGTATTAACAATCAGCCCCAGCATTTT. It translates to CASSINNQPQHF. The chain carries TRBV19 and TRBJ1-5; D is unresolved. The CDR3 is 12 amino acids. Trimming took off 3 bases at V and 3 bases at J, with 3 bases between the two ends. Germline V CDR1 and CDR2: LNHDA, SQIVND (reference sequence).